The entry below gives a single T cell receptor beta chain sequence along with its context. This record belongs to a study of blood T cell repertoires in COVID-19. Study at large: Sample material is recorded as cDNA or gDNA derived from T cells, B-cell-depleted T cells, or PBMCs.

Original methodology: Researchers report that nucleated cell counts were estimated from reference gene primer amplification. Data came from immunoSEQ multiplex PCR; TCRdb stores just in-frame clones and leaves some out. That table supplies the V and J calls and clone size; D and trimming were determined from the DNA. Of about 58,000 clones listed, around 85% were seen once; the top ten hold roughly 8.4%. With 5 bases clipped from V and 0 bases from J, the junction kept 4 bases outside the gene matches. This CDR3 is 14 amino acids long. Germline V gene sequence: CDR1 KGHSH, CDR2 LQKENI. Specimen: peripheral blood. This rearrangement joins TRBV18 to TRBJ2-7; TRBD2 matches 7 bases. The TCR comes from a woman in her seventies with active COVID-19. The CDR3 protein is CASSSTSASYEQYF. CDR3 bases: TGTGCCAGCTCATCTACTAGCGCCTCCTACGAGCAGTACTTC.